This T cell receptor (beta chain) stems from a study of blood T cell repertoires in COVID-19. About the study: Specimens from acute and convalescent COVID-19 originated in the United States, Italy and Spain. Nucleic acid was either cDNA or gDNA, and it came from T cells, B-cell-depleted T cells, or PBMCs.

Authors' analysis steps: Amplification of reference gene primers provided the estimated nucleated cell counts. Sequencing used immunoSEQ multiplex PCR; TCRdb keeps in-frame clones, though not all of them. The DNA was the basis for D and trimming; V, J and clone size are from that table. Of about 140,000 clones listed, more than 80% were seen once; the top ten hold approximately 5.8%. Germline assignment: CDR1 SGHTA and CDR2 FQGNSA. CDR3 length: 16 amino acids. J gave up 6 bases and V 5 bases, and 7 bases lay outside the gene matches. Material: peripheral blood. The TCR sequence derives from a human donor in a cohort sampled during active COVID-19. The rearrangement uses TRBV7-2 and TRBJ2-4, with 13 bases identical to TRBD2. The CDR3 DNA sequence: TGTGCCAGCAGCCTCCGGACTAGCGGGGGAATAAACATTCAGTACTTC. Amino acids: CASSLRTSGGINIQYF.